The source of this TCR beta chain is a study of blood T cell repertoires in COVID-19 (dated by TCRdb to the early 2020s). About the investigation overall: The collaborator samples originated in the United States, Italy and Spain and spanned the acute and convalescent phases of COVID-19. The sample metadata nearly always contained a de-identified subject ID, COVID-19 status, age in years and sex. Subjects who had been exposed to COVID-19, were actively infected with it, or had recovered from it provided the deeply sampled blood TCRbeta repertoires that made up the dataset. Where available, HLA class I and class II types were taken from metadata supplied by the sample provider and were not determined by assay-based typing. Samples were obtained from the ongoing ImmuneRACE study (first 160 participants) and from 1,254 subjects provided by 6 global collaborators. The repertoires were released in a freely available public database meant as a resource for research on the immune response to SARS-CoV-2. The material from the prospective study consisted of cDNA or gDNA derived from T cells, B-cell-depleted T cells, or PBMCs. General study outcomes and caveats: The amount of clinical and demographic metadata varied by source and participant and was provided uncurated.

Collaborating institutions collected whole blood in K2EDTA tubes following their own protocols. For TCRbeta analysis, collaborator samples were shipped as frozen whole blood, as isolated PBMCs, or as DNA extracted from either sample type. TCRbeta CDR3 regions were amplified from genomic DNA using the immunoSEQ Assay, a bias-controlled multiplex PCR. Turning to the authors' computational methods: The number of nucleated cells in each sample was estimated by amplification of reference gene primers within the assay. Sequence reads were collapsed and filtered to measure the absolute abundance of every unique TCRbeta CDR3 rearrangement. For each sample, productive Simpson clonality was calculated by taking the square root of Simpson's diversity index across productive rearrangements. TCRdb took over this immuneACCESS table, retaining in-frame rearrangements with V and J assigned. Such tables are incomplete; in checked studies, under half of the missing clones stem from an unresolved V gene, and the remainder is unexplained. That table is the source of V, J and clone size, and D and trimming were worked out from the DNA. The table for this sample lists tens of thousands of clones; roughly 87% of them were counted only once. The ten largest account for around 10% of the sample.

This clone is deemed medium-sized (0.01 to 0.1%). There is no known antigen for this receptor. The record has no base qualities; no much larger clone is one base away. Ends trimmed: V by 6 bases, J by 8 bases; bases unmatched to a gene: 12. The CDR3 runs 15 residues from the cysteine to the phenylalanine. The DNA shown is the 45-base CDR3, in frame from base 1. CDR1 LGHDT and CDR2 YNNKEL are derived from the germline V gene (reference sequence). Recombination linked TRBV3-1 (or the pseudogene TRBV3-2) to TRBJ2-1, and 8 junction bases match TRBD2. Sequencing input: peripheral blood. The receptor was isolated from a human donor with acute or convalescent COVID-19. The donor label of this sample is uncertain. The CDR3 protein is CASSPPLGLVDEQFF. In nucleotides, the sequence is TGTGCCAGCAGTCCGCCCCTGGGACTAGTCGATGAGCAGTTCTTC.